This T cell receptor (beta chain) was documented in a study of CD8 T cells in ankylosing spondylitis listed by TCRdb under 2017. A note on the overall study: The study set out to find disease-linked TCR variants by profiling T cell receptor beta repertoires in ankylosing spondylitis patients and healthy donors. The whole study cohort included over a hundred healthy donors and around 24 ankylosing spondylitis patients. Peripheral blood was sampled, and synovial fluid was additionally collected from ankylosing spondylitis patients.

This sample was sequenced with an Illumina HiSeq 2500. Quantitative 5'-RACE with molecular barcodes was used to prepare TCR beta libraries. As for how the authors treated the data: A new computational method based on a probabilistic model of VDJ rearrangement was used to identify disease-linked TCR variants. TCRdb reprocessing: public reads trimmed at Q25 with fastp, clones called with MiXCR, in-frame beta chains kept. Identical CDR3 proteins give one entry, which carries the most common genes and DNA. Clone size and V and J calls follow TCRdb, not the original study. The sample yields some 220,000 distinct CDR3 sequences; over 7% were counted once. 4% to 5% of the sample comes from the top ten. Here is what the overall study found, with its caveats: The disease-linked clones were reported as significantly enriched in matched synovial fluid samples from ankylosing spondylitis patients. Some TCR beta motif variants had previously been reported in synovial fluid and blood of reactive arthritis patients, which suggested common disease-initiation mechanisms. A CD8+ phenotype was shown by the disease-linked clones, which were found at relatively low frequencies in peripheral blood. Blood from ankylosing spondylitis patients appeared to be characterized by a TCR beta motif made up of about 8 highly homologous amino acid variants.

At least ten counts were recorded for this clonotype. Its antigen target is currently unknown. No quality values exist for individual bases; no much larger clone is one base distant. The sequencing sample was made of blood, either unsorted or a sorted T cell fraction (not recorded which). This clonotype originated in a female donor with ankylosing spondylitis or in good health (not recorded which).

The DNA reads as follows: TGTGCCAGCAGCTTCAGGGGGACTTTTGCAGATACGCAGTATTTT. Its coded protein is CASSFRGTFADTQYF. The chain is encoded by TRBV11-2 joined to TRBJ2-3, with TRBD1 perhaps the D gene, on 7 matching bases. CDR3 length: 15 amino acids, cysteine to phenylalanine. The CDR3 DNA has 45 bases and is translated from base 1. Looking up the germline V gene yields CDR1 SGHAT and CDR2 FQNNGV. Trimming at the junction amounts to 3 bases on V and 4 bases on J, and the germline ends lie 14 bases apart. Beyond the CDR3, the reference TRBV11-2 and TRBJ2-3 genes provide the residues; the full variable domain reads: EAGVAQSPRYKIIEKRQSVAFWCNPISGHATLYWYQQILGQGPKLLIQFQNNGVVDDSQLPKDRFSAERLKGVDSTLKIQPAKLEDSAVYLCASSFRGTFADTQYFGPGTRLTVL.